The present T cell receptor beta chain was sequenced within a study of cytomegalovirus exposure and HLA in healthy donors (dated by TCRdb to the late 2010s). Notes on the research overall: An earlier analysis of 587 of the donors reported about 260 Gb of sequence data and 95 million to 140 million unique TCR beta sequences obtained from some 200 million T cells. Roughly 300 gigabases of sequencing data and 70 million to 100 million unique TCR sequences made up an early release that covered 640 HLA-typed donors. Among the approximately 400 genotyped donors, roughly 80% belonged to the genetic ancestry cluster associated with self-reported Caucasian donors. The study aimed to test whether cataloging public T cell receptors could reveal signatures of past pathogen exposure. The T cell repertoires of some 700 subjects were profiled by immunosequencing and related to cytomegalovirus serostatus. A separate validation cohort of roughly 110 different subjects was used in addition to the approximately 700-subject first cohort. To predict cytomegalovirus infection status, the study brought together high-throughput TCR immunosequencing, statistical association of individual TCRs with disease status, and machine learning. To study patterns of TCR occurrence, a later analysis re-analyzed previously published TCR beta repertoires from under 750 donors and added high-resolution HLA genotyping. In the later analysis, no new phenotypic data were used to find candidate immune exposures; instead, reliance was placed on TCR beta sequences and their occurrence across donors. An earlier analysis of some 500 of the donors applied high-throughput TCR beta sequencing to assess whether each TCR beta V gene segment acted as functional or pseudogenic. Donor age, sex, ethnicity and CMV serostatus were compiled together with the repertoire data. A later genetic analysis took genome-wide SNP genotypes for about 65% of the roughly 670 donors and used that subset as a discovery cohort. Every repertoire in the discovery cohort had been generated on one and the same sequencing platform. HLA typing included class I and class II loci at four-digit resolution. Typing coverage varied by locus: roughly 629-630 donors for A, B, C, DRB1 and DQB1; roughly 500 for DQA1; nearly 610 for DPA1; roughly 470 for DPB1. Roughly five DR-DQ haplotypes were treated as single units for association and clustering because of strong linkage in the cohort. Among 350 to 400 genotyped donors of the cohort, an average of about 240,000 unique TCR beta nucleotide sequences were sequenced per donor, about a sixth of them non-productive.

Receptors were amplified or captured by the immunoSEQ multiplex PCR assay. For the multiplex PCR, a mixture combining 60 forward primers for TCR Vbeta segments and 13 reverse primers for TCR Jbeta segments was used. A multiplex PCR assay on genomic DNA amplified the CDR3 region of rearranged TCR beta genes. Amplified TCR beta libraries were sequenced as 87-base-pair reads on the Illumina HiSeq System. Per the source publication's procedure: In a later analysis, roughly 80 million unique TCR beta chains were counted across the roughly 610 repertoires, and roughly 11 million of these chains were shared by at least two donors. A nearest-neighbor algorithm error-corrected the raw reads and collapsed the reads into unique sequences, merging closely related sequences to remove PCR and sequencing errors. V, D and J gene segments were assigned by aligning CDR3 sequences to IMGT reference sequences. For a sequence to be retained, a match of at least six nucleotides was required to both a V gene segment and a J gene segment. A rearrangement counted as productive if the CDR3 had no stop codons and remained in frame with V and J, and every other rearrangement counted as non-productive. CDR3 was defined by IMGT convention, running from the second conserved V-encoded cysteine to the conserved J-encoded phenylalanine. The earlier analysis of about 560 of the donors excluded any sequence lacking an unambiguous match to a single V gene segment. An earlier analysis of almost 600 of the donors classified V segments as functional when productive rearrangements were above 56.7% and as segregating when the standard deviation between donors was above 5%. To diagnose cytomegalovirus status from the catalog of TCR beta chain sequences, a statistical classification framework was built. A later analysis assigned V and J genes by comparing TCR nucleotide sequences with IMGT/GENE-DB human TR gene sequences. A later analysis assigned CDR3 sequences and most-parsimonious VDJ recombination scenarios with the TCRdist pipeline. A later analysis defined each TCR beta chain by its CDR3 amino acid sequence plus V-gene family, and excluded reads lacking a unique V-gene family. To address suspected cross-contamination and a sequencing artifact, a later analysis removed 550 to 750 highly shared, low-generation-probability nucleotide sequences. In a later analysis, a clonal expansion index was calculated for each public chain from normalized within-repertoire ranks of inferred template counts. Generation probabilities in a later analysis came from a VDJ recombination model fitted to out-of-frame rearrangements, and those results were checked against IGoR. In a later analysis, hypergeometric tests were used to score TCR-TCR, TCR-HLA and TCR-CMV co-occurrence, with a repertoire-size bias correction applied to TCR pairs. In a later analysis, false discovery rates were estimated by permuting HLA or CMV assignments 20 times. A later analysis grouped co-occurring TCRs with DBSCAN, adding TCRdist sequence similarity when clustering within HLA-allele-positive subsets. Co-occurrence clustering excluded repertoires with fewer than 30,000 or more than 120,000 public chains, plus five with anomalous nucleotide sharing. The clones in this table, taken by TCRdb from immuneACCESS, are in-frame only. Not every clone is retained; where verified, under half of the shortfall comes from an unresolved V gene, and the cause of the rest is unknown. The DNA gave D and trimming, while V, J and clone size come from that table. This sample comprises tens of thousands of clones, about three quarters of them detected only once. Approximately 4.4% of the sample goes to the ten largest clones.

The cohort consisted of approximately 690 healthy bone marrow donors. All cohort members were sampled while nominally healthy, although unrecorded immune exposures were likely present. The donor tested CMV seronegative and was one of the 352 seronegative cohort members. A peripheral blood sample was collected from each donor, and TCR beta sequencing was performed on peripheral blood mononuclear cells. The Qiagen DNeasy Blood Extraction Kit was used to extract genomic DNA from the blood cell samples. A remark on this clone: There is no known antigen for this receptor. No base qualities exist here, and no much larger clone lies one base off it.

Study-wide findings and limitations: CMV serostatus was the only immune exposure information available for the cohort. A later genetic analysis reported fewer N-insertions in productive TCRs among donors in an Asian-associated ancestry cluster than the roughly 690-donor mean. A cluster of highly shared sequence variants was judged likely to represent a technical artifact of the sequencing pipeline. A further reported finding was that TCR beta sequences accurately predicted the HLA-A and HLA-B alleles for most subjects in the first cohort. In a later analysis, HLA-associated TCR beta chains showed more clonal expansion and lower generation probabilities than non-associated chains that were equally common. In this cohort, only TCR beta chains were sequenced, and detectable features were limited by the absence of alpha or paired-chain data. The study gave a list of roughly 150 TCR beta chains associated with cytomegalovirus. Presence/absence analyses assumed roughly uniform sequencing depth across donors, an assumption that may not hold. At a false discovery rate of 0.05, a later analysis linked under 20,000 TCR beta sequences to specific HLA alleles. According to a later analysis, TCR association rates differed among HLA loci, with DRB1 alleles showing the most associated TCRs and HLA-C alleles showing the fewest. While some public TCRs were present in many individuals, most TCR sequences turned up only very rarely across donors. It was suggested by the authors that the approach could potentially be generalized to other disease states and immunological phenotypes. According to a later analysis, most CMV-associated TCR beta chains appeared to be HLA-restricted, and the HLA associations seemed to be driven largely by CMV exposure. In vitro tests confirmed that a few of the cytomegalovirus-associated TCR beta chains recognize cytomegalovirus antigens. In both the original and validation cohorts, the classifier was reported to diagnose cytomegalovirus status with high specificity and sensitivity. In a later genetic analysis, a missense DCLRE1C variant was associated with V-gene and J-gene trimming of TCR beta chains, and the association was replicated in an independent cohort. Because HLA typing was unavailable for some donors at each locus, only the typed subset was used in association tests. In an earlier analysis of 500 to 650 of the donors, most TCR beta V segments appeared in productive rearrangements about 90% or about 30% of the time, broadly matching IMGT annotations. Correlated functional status among segregating V segments might be attributable to linkage disequilibrium, but an unknown experimental factor could not be ruled out. Over 15 rarely observed V segments, including chromosome 9 orphons, were excluded from the earlier analysis of almost 600 of the donors because counts were too low. Because the 87-base-pair reads could not distinguish some IMGT-functional V segments, including TRBV6-2 and TRBV6-3, those segments were excluded. In a later analysis, several top co-occurrence clusters were reported to appear linked to parvovirus B19, influenza, CMV and Epstein-Barr virus. When HLA alleles, especially DR and DQ, strongly co-occurred, TCR associations were difficult to assign to individual alleles.

Clipping removes 0 bases from V and 6 bases from J, with 10 as the unmatched junction base count. Taken from the germline V gene (reference sequence), the CDR1 and CDR2 loops are SEHNR and FQNEAQ. From the cysteine up to the phenylalanine, the CDR3 has a length of 18 residues. Only CDR3 DNA remains: 54 bases, in frame from the first base. The TCR comes from a man between 35 and 55 years old in good health and CMV-seronegative. Here the chain combines TRBV7-9 and TRBJ2-3, with 12 bases aligning to TRBD2. The sample comprised PBMCs. The nucleotide sequence is given as TGTGCCAGCAGCTTAGCTGAAAGACTAGCGGGAGTTCGGGATACGCAGTATTTT. Translated, it reads CASSLAERLAGVRDTQYF.